The 6 T cell receptor beta chains below were found in one sample sequenced in a study of blood T cell repertoires in COVID-19. Repertoires were generated with immunoSEQ multiplex PCR, while TCRdb's copy carries only in-frame clones and drops some. This sample carries about 83,000 clones, around 90% of them seen once, and the ten largest clones take roughly 45%. The sequenced sample consisted of peripheral blood. The receptors stem from a human donor in a cohort sampled during active COVID-19.

This clone was found a few times. CDR3 DNA sequence: TGTGCCAGCAGCCAAGGGACAGGACCTACTAGAGAGACTGAAGCTTTCTTT. This encodes CASSQGTGPTRETEAFF. This chain links TRBV4-2 with TRBJ1-1; 7 nucleotides match TRBD1. The J segment lost 5 bases and the V segment lost 1 base, leaving 13 bases of the junction unmatched. Germline assignment: CDR1 LGHNA and CDR2 YNFKEQ. This CDR3 has 17 residues.

The V call is TRBV2, the J call TRBJ1-1; D gene uncertain. V was pared by 3 bases and J by 0 bases, with 11 bases between. The CDR3 is 15 residues long. Germline lookup yields CDR1 SNHLY and CDR2 FYNNEI. The CDR3 DNA sequence: TGTGCCAGCAGTGATCTGAGGATCTTGAACACTGAAGCTTTCTTT. As protein: CASSDLRILNTEAFF.

CDR3 nucleotide sequence: TGCGCCAGCAGCCCGGGACAGGGGTTCGAAGAGACCCAGTACTTC. It yields the protein CASSPGQGFEETQYF. The chain employs TRBV5-1 and TRBJ2-5, with TRBD1 matching over 10 bases. Germline loops: CDR1 SGHRS, CDR2 YFSETQ. J gave up 3 bases and V 4 bases, and 6 bases lay outside the gene matches. The CDR3 covers 15 residues. Supplemented by reference TRBV5-1 and TRBJ2-5, the full variable domain reads KAGVTQTPRYLIKTRGQQVTLSCSPISGHRSVSWYQQTPGQGLQFLFEYFSETQRNKGNFPGRFSGRQFSNSRSEMNVSTLELGDSALYLCASSPGQGFEETQYFGPGTRLLVL.

This chain uses TRBV3-1 (or the pseudogene TRBV3-2) with TRBJ2-1, with 11 bases that match TRBD2. This CDR3 has 14 residues. Germline CDR1 LGHDT, CDR2 YNNKEL (reference sequence). The junction had 3 bases not matched to a gene; V was cut back by 1 base and J by 10 bases. As DNA, the CDR3 is TGTGCCAGCAGCCAAGGAACTAGCGGGGGAGAGCAGTTCTTC. Protein sequence: CASSQGTSGGEQFF.

This clone was picked up one time. This chain joins TRBV27 and TRBJ2-5; 9 bases agree with TRBD2. V was clipped by 9 bases and J by 3 bases; unmatched bases: 5. The CDR3 consists of 13 residues. Germline loops: CDR1 MNHEY, CDR2 SMNVEV (reference sequence). The CDR3: CASTGLAEETQYF. CDR3 nucleotides: TGTGCCAGTACGGGACTAGCTGAAGAGACCCAGTACTTC.

The chain recombines TRBV3-1 (or the pseudogene TRBV3-2) with TRBJ2-2, with 10 bases aligning to TRBD1. Per the germline V gene, CDR1 is LGHDT and CDR2 is YNNKEL (reference sequence). This CDR3 is 16 amino acids long. J gave up 5 bases and V 8 bases, and 11 bases lay outside the gene matches. The CDR3 loop reads CASSQRGTGVTGELFF. DNA of the CDR3: TGTGCCAGCTCTCAGCGTGGGACAGGGGTGACCGGGGAGCTGTTTTTT.